This T cell receptor (beta chain) was sequenced during a study of T cells after posttransplantation cyclophosphamide. This related bone marrow graft donor gave peripheral blood on the day of marrow donation. Overall study findings and caveats: Blood and skin or GI T cell repertoires showed limited TRB overlap.

Here immunoSEQ multiplex PCR was the method, and the copy in TCRdb shows in-frame clones only, minus some. The sample includes 45,000 to 60,000 clones, around 91% of them seen just once. This clone was observed once. Its antigen is still unknown. Other DNA variants within this sample encode the same CDR3. Sample: PBMCs. This TCR derives from a woman aged 45 to 65 in good health and a related stem cell transplant donor.

The CDR3 bases are TGTGCCAGCAGTGAAGCTGGACAGTACCTTAATTCACCCCTCCACTTT. This encodes CASSEAGQYLNSPLHF. The gene calls are TRBV6-1 and TRBJ1-6; D may be TRBD1 (6 bases). V lost 0 bases and J 6 bases, leaving 12 bases between the germline ends. The germline V gene encodes CDR1 MNHNS and CDR2 SASEGT. The CDR3 contains 16 residues.